The 25 T cell receptor beta chains reported below all come from one sample, sequenced in a study of breast tumors, draining lymph nodes, adjacent tissues. TCRdb called the multiplex PCR reads again in MiXCR, with one record for every CDR3 protein. This sample yields approximately 130,000 distinct CDR3 sequences, of which around 21% are seen a single time; about 2% belongs to the top ten. The lymph nodes were axillary draining lymph nodes from breast cancer patients. Sequenced sample: axillary lymph node tissue. The receptors shown here come from a female donor with breast cancer. Some clones in this sample may be carry-over from other donors' samples.

This clonotype was seen repeatedly, ten times or more. The rearrangement joins TRBV19 to TRBJ2-3, with a tentative D call TRBD1 (6 bases). CDR3 size: 12 residues. With 5 bases removed from V and 4 bases from J, the gap between germline ends came to 7 bases. Per germline, CDR1 LNHDA and CDR2 SQIVND (reference sequence). The CDR3, as DNA: TGTGCCAGTAGTGAGGGGGCAGATACGCAGTATTTT. Translation gives CASSEGADTQYF.

This clonotype occurred many times. The CDR3 sequence: CASSLAMLGTAGGDDTQYF. CDR3 bases: TGTGCCAGCAGCTTAGCCATGTTGGGTACGGCCGGGGGGGATGATACGCAGTATTTT. The J gene is TRBJ2-3, the V gene TRBV7-8, with 8 bases aligning to TRBD2. This CDR3 region has 19 residues. Trimming at V came to 0 bases and at J to 6 bases, leaving 17 bases not matched to a gene. The germline CDR1 and CDR2 sequences are SGHVS and FQNEAQ.

This clonotype was counted at least ten times. This chain links TRBV9 with TRBJ1-4; weak D call: TRBD1 (6 bases). With 0 bases removed from V and 7 bases from J, the gap between germline ends came to 10 bases. There are 14 residues in the CDR3. Germline V lookup: CDR1 SGDLS, CDR2 YYNGEE. CDR3 amino acids: CASSVAGESEKLFF. CDR3 DNA sequence: TGTGCCAGCAGCGTAGCAGGGGAGAGTGAAAAACTGTTTTTT.

This clonotype was seen ten or more times. This chain uses TRBV7-2 with TRBJ2-3; D may be TRBD1 (5 bases). Germline V lookup: CDR1 SGHTA, CDR2 FQGNSA. Deletions cut 5 bases from V and 3 bases from J, with 18 bases between. This CDR3 is built from 16 residues. The CDR3: CASSPFSGYDTDTQYF. The CDR3, as DNA: TGTGCCAGCAGCCCCTTTTCAGGGTATGATACAGATACGCAGTATTTT.

This clonotype was found many times. CDR3 coding DNA: TGTGCCAGCAGCGTAGGGCCTTACGGGCTCACCGGGGAGCTGTTTTTT. Translating it yields CASSVGPYGLTGELFF. The chain uses TRBV9 and TRBJ2-2; D call uncertain. Germline lookup yields CDR1 SGDLS and CDR2 YYNGEE. The CDR3 length is 16 residues. Trimming removed 0 bases from V and 4 bases from J, with 13 bases in between.

Note on this clonotype: Because the CDR3 is missing its conserved closing phenylalanine or tryptophan, this is likely a read error. The chain combines TRBV20-1 with TRBJ2-7, with D perhaps assigned TRBD1 or TRBD2 (5 bases each). CDR1 DFQATT and CDR2 SNEGSKA come from the germline V gene (reference sequence). The CDR3 is 14 residues long. CDR3 sequence reads: CRANPGTATYEQYL. CDR3 in DNA: TGCCGTGCAAACCCCGGGACCGCAACCTACGAGCAGTACCTC.

This clonotype was found many times. The chain uses TRBV4-2 and TRBJ1-4; possibly TRBD1 for D (5 bases). V dropped 4 bases and J dropped 6 bases, with 15 bases sitting between them. Germline V lookup: CDR1 LGHNA, CDR2 YNFKEQ. This CDR3 has 15 residues. The CDR3 DNA is TGTGCCAGCAGCCTTGGGACCGACGGGGATGAAAAACTGTTTTTT. Amino acids: CASSLGTDGDEKLFF.

Concerning this clonotype: This may be a read error, as it is one base from a much larger clone. CDR3 DNA: TGTGCCAGCAGCACTCGGGACAGCCTATATGGCAACACCTTC. The encoded protein is CASSTRDSLYGNTF. The V call is TRBV9, the J call TRBJ1-2; 7 bases fit TRBD1. The CDR3 loop spans 14 amino acids. The V gene's germline CDR1 is SGDLS and CDR2 YYNGEE.

This clonotype was seen ten or more times. The rearrangement uses TRBV2 and TRBJ1-5, with D maybe TRBD1 (5 bases). V was pared by 6 bases and J by 7 bases, with 16 bases between. CDR3 size: 14 residues. In germline, CDR1 is SNHLY, CDR2 FYNNEI. For the CDR3, the DNA is TGTGCCAGCAGCTCCTCGGGGGAGCAGCAGCCCCAGCATTTT. This sequence encodes CASSSSGEQQPQHF.

Remarks on this clonotype: This may be a read error: a much more frequent sequence differs by one nucleotide. This chain links TRBV12-3 or TRBV12-4 with TRBJ2-2, with D tentatively TRBD1 or TRBD2 (5 bases each). With 6 bases removed from V and 6 bases from J, the gap between germline ends came to 17 bases. CDR3 length: 15 amino acids. CDR3 protein: CASSPGTPKPGELFF. Here the CDR3 DNA reads TGTGCCAGCAGCCCCGGGACCCCCAAGCCCGGGGAGCTGTTTTTT.

In this sample, this clonotype turned up a few times. The genes are TRBV28 and TRBJ1-5; weak D call: TRBD1 (6 bases). Germline-derived CDR1 and CDR2 are MDHEN and SYDVKM. V lost 6 bases and J lost 0, with 24 bases in between. The CDR3 runs to 19 residues. This CDR3 reads CASRGTGEAGVRSNQPQHF. DNA of the CDR3: TGTGCCAGCAGGGGGACCGGGGAGGCAGGGGTTCGTAGCAATCAGCCCCAGCATTTT.

For this clonotype: This sequence may be a read error, since a much larger clone differs from it by one base. This chain joins TRBV28 and TRBJ1-2; 7 nucleotides agree with TRBD1. Germline CDR1 MDHEN, CDR2 SYDVKM. The CDR3 covers 15 residues. This CDR3 is CASGLGTGVFYGYTF. CDR3 in DNA: TGTGCCAGCGGTTTAGGTACAGGGGTTTTCTATGGCTACACCTTC.

With respect to this clonotype: A much larger clone is a single base away; this may be a read error. The rearrangement uses TRBV27 and TRBJ2-7; maybe TRBD1 (6 bases). The CDR3 has 15 amino acids. CDR1 is MNHEY and CDR2 is SMNVEV in the germline V gene (reference sequence). V gave up 8 bases and J gave up 4 bases, with 21 bases separating them. CDR3 loop: CASGPNRVSLYEQYF. In DNA, the CDR3 is TGTGCCAGCGGCCCTAACAGGGTATCATTATACGAGCAGTACTTC.

In its sample, this clonotype was seen once. This could be a read error, since a much larger clone is one nucleotide away. The chain carries TRBV19 and TRBJ2-2, with 7 bases that match TRBD1. The length of the CDR3 is 15 residues. Germline V CDR1 and CDR2: LNHDA, SQIVND (reference sequence). The J segment lost 0 bases and the V segment lost 6 bases, leaving 4 bases of the junction unmatched. The DNA for the CDR3 is TGTGCCAGTAGGAGGACAGGATCGAACACCGGGGAGCTGTTTTTT. This translates into CASRRTGSNTGELFF.

Worth noting for this clonotype: The germline gene is not matched at one end of the junction; a read error may be the cause. The J gene is TRBJ2-5, the V gene TRBV29-1; D remains unclear. Looked up from germline, CDR1 is SQVTM and CDR2 is ANQGSEA. The CDR3 has 14 amino acids. CDR3 sequence: CSVGKGQHQGTQYF. The CDR3, as DNA: TGCAGCGTTGGTAAGGGCCAGCACCAAGGGACCCAGTACTTC.

This clonotype showed up many times. The J gene is TRBJ2-1, the V gene TRBV20-1; 9 positions agree with TRBD2. Germline V lookup: CDR1 DFQATT, CDR2 SNEGSKA (reference sequence). V was clipped by 3 bases and J by 6 bases; unmatched bases: 6. The CDR3 sequence is 14 residues long. As DNA, the CDR3 is TGCAGTGCTAGGATAGGCGGGAGGGCCAATGAGCAGTTCTTC. It specifies CSARIGGRANEQFF.

Many counts were recorded for this clonotype. The CDR3 sequence is CAWTRGIAGGTYEQYF. Written as DNA, the CDR3 is TGTGCCTGGACCCGGGGGATAGCGGGAGGGACCTACGAGCAGTACTTC. The V and J genes are TRBV30 and TRBJ2-7; 11 positions match TRBD2. With 4 bases clipped from V and 2 bases from J, the junction kept 10 bases outside the gene matches. The CDR3 totals 16 residues. Germline V gene sequence: CDR1 GTSNPN, CDR2 SVGIG (reference sequence).

This clonotype was detected once. The chain uses TRBV19 and TRBJ2-2, with 7 bases fitting TRBD2. After removal of 4 bases from V and 0 bases from J, the junction contained 5 bases not matched to a gene. CDR3 size: 16 residues. Germline V lookup: CDR1 LNHDA, CDR2 SQIVND (reference sequence). The CDR3 spells CASSTISGSNTGELFF. CDR3 in DNA: TGTGCCAGTAGTACAATTAGCGGGTCGAACACCGGGGAGCTGTTTTTT.

The chain links TRBV29-1 to TRBJ1-1; D gene unclear. This CDR3 is 12 amino acids long. Germline CDR1 is SQVTM and CDR2 is ANQGSEA. Trimming shortened V by 5 bases and J by 3 bases, and 10 bases separated the two germline ends. CDR3 sequence: CSVTSYDTEAFF. In DNA, the CDR3 is TGCAGCGTTACGTCCTACGACACTGAAGCTTTCTTT.

This clonotype was observed many times. The V and J genes are TRBV5-8 and TRBJ2-2; the D gene is possibly TRBD1 (6 bases). The germline V gene encodes CDR1 SGHTS and CDR2 YDEGEE. Trimming stripped 4 bases from V and 0 bases from J, with 10 bases between. The CDR3 contains 15 residues. CDR3 loop: CASSPGHSNTGELFF. The CDR3 DNA reads as TGTGCCAGCAGCCCGGGACACTCGAACACCGGGGAGCTGTTTTTT.

At least ten counts were recorded for this clonotype. The chain uses TRBV5-1 and TRBJ2-7; D possibly corresponds to TRBD1 (5 bases). Trimming took off 0 bases at V and 4 bases at J, with 11 bases between the two ends. CDR3 length: 14 residues. The germline V gene has CDR1 SGHRS and CDR2 YFSETQ. The DNA of the CDR3 is TGCGCCAGCAGCTTGGCCGCCAGGGATTACGAGCAGTACTTC. Translating gives CASSLAARDYEQYF.

Concerning this clonotype: A read error is possible here, since a much larger clone lies one base away. CDR3 residues: CSVAGQGAAGELFF. In DNA form, the CDR3 reads TGCAGCGTTGCCGGACAGGGGGCAGCCGGGGAGCTGTTTTTT. The V and J genes are TRBV29-1 and TRBJ2-2, with 11 nucleotides matching TRBD1. Trimming at V came to 4 bases and at J to 6 bases, leaving 4 bases not matched to a gene. This CDR3 is 14 amino acids long. Germline values: CDR1 SQVTM, CDR2 ANQGSEA.

The chain carries TRBV10-3 and TRBJ2-7; 10 nucleotides line up with TRBD2. Looked up from germline, CDR1 is ENHRY and CDR2 is SYGVKD. Trimming took 1 base from V and 3 from J; bases not matched to a gene: 3. The CDR3 sequence is 15 residues long. The CDR3 spells CAISELSSGSYEQYF. The CDR3 nucleotides are TGTGCCATCAGTGAGTTGTCTAGCGGGAGCTACGAGCAGTACTTC.

This clonotype was observed a handful of times. This rearrangement joins TRBV18 to TRBJ1-4; a possible D gene is TRBD1 (6 bases). V gave up 3 bases and J gave up 4 bases, with 15 bases separating them. The CDR3 has 16 amino acids. Germline values: CDR1 KGHSH, CDR2 LQKENI. CDR3 DNA sequence: TGTGCCAGCTCACCGATATACTTGGACAGTAATGAAAAACTGTTTTTT. This sequence encodes CASSPIYLDSNEKLFF.

This clonotype was observed at least ten times. The genes are TRBV11-2 and TRBJ2-3, with 12 positions matching TRBD1. The J segment lost 4 bases and the V segment lost 5 bases, leaving 7 bases of the junction unmatched. CDR1 is SGHAT, CDR2 FQNNGV, per germline. The CDR3 length is 16 residues. DNA for the CDR3: TGTGCCAGCAGCGCGGGACAGGGGGCAAGGGCAGATACGCAGTATTTT. Translating it yields CASSAGQGARADTQYF.